The entry below describes one TCR beta chain. Unmatched junction bases numbered 11, after V lost 2 bases and J lost 4 bases. Germline values: CDR1 SEHNR, CDR2 FQNEAQ (reference sequence). The CDR3 consists of 16 residues. How the authors handled the data: It was from reference gene primer amplification that nucleated cell counts were estimated. Assay: immunoSEQ multiplex PCR; the TCRdb copy retains only in-frame clones and omits some. V, J and clone size derive from that table, while D and trimming were established from the DNA sequence. Found here are 70,000 to 95,000 clones, around 78% of them singletons; the top ten hold 36%. The data belong to a study of blood T cell repertoires in COVID-19. In the study overall: Acute and convalescent COVID-19 specimens originated in the United States, Italy and Spain. PBMCs, B-cell-depleted T cells, or T cells provided the cDNA or gDNA that made up the material.

It was during active infection that Seattle patients were enrolled and then longitudinally followed. V is TRBV7-9 and J is TRBJ2-7, with 7 bases identical to TRBD1. The source of this sequence is a man aged 55-75 years with COVID-19, enrolled during active disease. The sequenced material came from peripheral blood. The CDR3 bases are TGTGCCAGCAGCTTAAAGGTGGGACAGCAGCTTTACGAGCAGTACTTC. It codes for CASSLKVGQQLYEQYF.